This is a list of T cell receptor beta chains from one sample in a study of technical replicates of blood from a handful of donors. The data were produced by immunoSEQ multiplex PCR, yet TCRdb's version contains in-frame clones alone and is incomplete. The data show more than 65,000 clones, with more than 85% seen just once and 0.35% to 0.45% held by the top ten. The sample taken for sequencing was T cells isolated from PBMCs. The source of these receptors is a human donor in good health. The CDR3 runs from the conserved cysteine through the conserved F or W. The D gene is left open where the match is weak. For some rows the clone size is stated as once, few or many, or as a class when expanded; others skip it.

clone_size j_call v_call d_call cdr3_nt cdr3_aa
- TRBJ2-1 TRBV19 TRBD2 TGTGCCAGTAGCCGGGGGGGATCCTACAATGAGCAGTTCTTC CASSRGGSYNEQFF
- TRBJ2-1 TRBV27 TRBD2 TGTGCCAGCAGTTTCGGCCTAGCGGGAGCCCATGAGCAGTTCTTC CASSFGLAGAHEQFF
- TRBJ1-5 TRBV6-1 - TGTGCCAGCAGTGAATTCGGAGACAGCGTCTATCAGCCCCAGCATTTT CASSEFGDSVYQPQHF
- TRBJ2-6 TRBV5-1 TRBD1 TGCGCCAGCAGACGACAGGGGCCTGGCTCTGGGGCCAACGTCCTGACTTTC CASRRQGPGSGANVLTF
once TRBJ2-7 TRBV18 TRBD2 TGTGCCAGCTCACCGTTGGCAGGGCGCGGGACTAGCGGCTACGAGCAGTACTTC CASSPLAGRGTSGYEQYF
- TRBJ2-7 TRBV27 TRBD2 TGTGCCAGCAGTTTTAGTCTAGCGGGCGAGCAGTACTTC CASSFSLAGEQYF
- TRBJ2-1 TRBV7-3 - TGTGCCAGCAGCTCCCAGACACATTACGAGCAGTTCTTC CASSSQTHYEQFF
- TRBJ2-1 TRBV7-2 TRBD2 TGTGCCAGCAGCTTTACTAGCGGACCCTACAATGAGCAGTTCTTC CASSFTSGPYNEQFF
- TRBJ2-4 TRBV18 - TGTGCCAGCTCACAGGGGGCCAAAAACATTCAGTACTTC CASSQGAKNIQYF
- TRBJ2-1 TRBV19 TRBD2 TGTGCCAGTAACAGGCGGGAGTTACCCAATGAGCAGTTCTTC CASNRRELPNEQFF
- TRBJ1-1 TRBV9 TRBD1 TGTGCCAGCAGCGTATCCGGGACAGTCACTGAAGCTTTCTTT CASSVSGTVTEAFF
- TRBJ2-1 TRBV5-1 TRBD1 TGCGCCAGCAGTCCTACAGGGGGCCCTCGCAATGAGCAGTTCTTC CASSPTGGPRNEQFF
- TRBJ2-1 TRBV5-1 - TGCGCCAGCAGCTTTAGCCGTGAGCAGTTCTTC CASSFSREQFF
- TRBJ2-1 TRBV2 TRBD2 TGTGCCAGCAGGTATAGCGGGAGGTTCGATGAGCAGTTCTTC CASRYSGRFDEQFF
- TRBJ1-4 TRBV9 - TGTGCCAGCAGCGGGACATTAAATGAAAAACTGTTTTTT CASSGTLNEKLFF
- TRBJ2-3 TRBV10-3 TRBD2 TGTGCCATCAGTGTCGGGGGGAGTAGCACAGATACGCAGTATTTT CAISVGGSSTDTQYF
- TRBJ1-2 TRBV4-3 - TGCGCCAGCAGCCAAGAAAGGCGCGGCGTTGGCTACACCTTC CASSQERRGVGYTF
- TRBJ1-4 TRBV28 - TGTGCCAGCAGCTCTAGCTCATGGGCCGGGGAAAAACTGTTTTTT CASSSSSWAGEKLFF
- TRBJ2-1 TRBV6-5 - TGTGCCAGCAGTACCTCCGGGACTGCCTACAATGAGCAGTTCTTC CASSTSGTAYNEQFF
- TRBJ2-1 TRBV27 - TGTGCCAGCAGTTTATTTCCACAGGGAAACTACAATGAGCAGTTCTTC CASSLFPQGNYNEQFF
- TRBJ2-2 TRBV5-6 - TGTGCCAGCAGCTTTTCAGGGTGGACCGGGGAGCTGTTTTTT CASSFSGWTGELFF
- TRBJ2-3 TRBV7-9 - TGTGCCAGCAGCCTACGAGCGGGCTGGGATGGTACAGATACGCAGTATTTT CASSLRAGWDGTDTQYF